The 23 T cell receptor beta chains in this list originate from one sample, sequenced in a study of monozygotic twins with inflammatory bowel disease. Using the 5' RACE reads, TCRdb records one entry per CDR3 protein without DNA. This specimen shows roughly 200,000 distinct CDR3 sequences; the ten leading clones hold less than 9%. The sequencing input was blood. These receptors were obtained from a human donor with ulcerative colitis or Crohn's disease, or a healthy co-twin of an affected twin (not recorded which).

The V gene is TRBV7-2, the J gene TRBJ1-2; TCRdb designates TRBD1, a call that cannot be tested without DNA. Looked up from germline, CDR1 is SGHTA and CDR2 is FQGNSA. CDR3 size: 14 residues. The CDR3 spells CASSPDSLAGGYTF.

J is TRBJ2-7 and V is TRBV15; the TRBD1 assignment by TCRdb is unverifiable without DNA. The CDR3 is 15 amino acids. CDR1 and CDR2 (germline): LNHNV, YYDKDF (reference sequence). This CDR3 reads CATSRVGGFNPEQYF.

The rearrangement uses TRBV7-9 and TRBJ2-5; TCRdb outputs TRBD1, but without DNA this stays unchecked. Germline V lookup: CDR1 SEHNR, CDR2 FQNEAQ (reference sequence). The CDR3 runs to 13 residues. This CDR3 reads CASSTGAQETQYF.

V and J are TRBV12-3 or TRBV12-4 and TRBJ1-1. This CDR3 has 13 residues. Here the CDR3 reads CASSFKKNTEAFF.

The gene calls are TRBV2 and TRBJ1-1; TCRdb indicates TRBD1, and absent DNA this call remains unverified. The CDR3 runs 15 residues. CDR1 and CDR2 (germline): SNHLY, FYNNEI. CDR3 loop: CASSGRDSLNTEAFF.

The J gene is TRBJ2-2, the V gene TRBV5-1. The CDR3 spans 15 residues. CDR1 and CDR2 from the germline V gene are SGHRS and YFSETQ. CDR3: CASSLAARGTGELFF.

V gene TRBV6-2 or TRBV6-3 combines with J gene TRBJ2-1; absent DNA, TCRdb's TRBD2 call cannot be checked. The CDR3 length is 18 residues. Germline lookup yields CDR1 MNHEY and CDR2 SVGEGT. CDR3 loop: CASSYDPTSFKPGYEQFF.

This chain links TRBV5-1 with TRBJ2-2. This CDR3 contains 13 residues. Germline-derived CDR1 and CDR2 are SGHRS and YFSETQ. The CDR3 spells CASTGTDTGELFF.

The CDR3 sequence is CASSLDLAGDYEQYF. V and J are TRBV7-9 and TRBJ2-7; no DNA is available, so the TRBD2 call from TCRdb remains unchecked. This CDR3 is built from 15 residues. Germline lookup yields CDR1 SEHNR and CDR2 FQNEAQ (reference sequence).

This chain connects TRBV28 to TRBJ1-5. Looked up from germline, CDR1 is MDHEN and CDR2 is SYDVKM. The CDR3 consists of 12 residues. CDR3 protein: CASPYSNQPQHF.

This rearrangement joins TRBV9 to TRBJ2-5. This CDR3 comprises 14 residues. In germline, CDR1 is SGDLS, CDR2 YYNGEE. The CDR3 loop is CASSPAGSAETQYF.

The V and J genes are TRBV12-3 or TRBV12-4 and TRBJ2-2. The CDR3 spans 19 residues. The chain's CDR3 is CASSRILGILFPNTGELFF.

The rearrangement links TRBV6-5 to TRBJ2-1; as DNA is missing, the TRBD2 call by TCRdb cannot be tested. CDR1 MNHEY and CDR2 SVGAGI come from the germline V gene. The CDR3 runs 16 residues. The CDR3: CASSTPLVGGINEQFF.

CDR3: CASSKERPLDRGLSYEQYF. The chain has TRBV21-1 and TRBJ2-7; TCRdb designates TRBD1, a call that cannot be tested without DNA. TRBV21-1 is listed as a pseudogene. This CDR3 region has 19 residues.

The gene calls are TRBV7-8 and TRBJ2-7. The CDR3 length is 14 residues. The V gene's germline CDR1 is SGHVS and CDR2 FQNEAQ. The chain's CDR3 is CASGLGALTYEQYF.

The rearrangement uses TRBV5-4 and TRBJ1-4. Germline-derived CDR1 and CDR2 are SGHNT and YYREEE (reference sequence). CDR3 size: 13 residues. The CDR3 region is CASSYSTNEKLFF.

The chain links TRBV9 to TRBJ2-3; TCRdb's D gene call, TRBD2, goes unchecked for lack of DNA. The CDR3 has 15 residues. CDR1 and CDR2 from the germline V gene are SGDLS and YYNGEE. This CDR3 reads CASSVALADTDTQYF.

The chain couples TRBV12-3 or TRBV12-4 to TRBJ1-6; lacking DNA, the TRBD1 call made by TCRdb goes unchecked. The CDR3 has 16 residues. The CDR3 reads CASSRGQGRHNSPLHF.

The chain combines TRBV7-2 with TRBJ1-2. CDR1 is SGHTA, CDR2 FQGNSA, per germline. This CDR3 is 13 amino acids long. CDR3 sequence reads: CASSPGRIYGYTF. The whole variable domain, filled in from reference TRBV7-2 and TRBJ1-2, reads GAGVSQSPSNKVTEKGKDVELRCDPISGHTALYWYRQSLGQGLEFLIYFQGNSAPDKSGLPSDRFSAERTGGSVSTLTIQRTQQEDSAVYLCASSPGRIYGYTFGSGTRLTVV.

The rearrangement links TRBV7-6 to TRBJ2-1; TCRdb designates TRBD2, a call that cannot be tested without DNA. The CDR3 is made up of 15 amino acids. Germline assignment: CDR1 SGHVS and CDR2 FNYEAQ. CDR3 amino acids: CASSLVVGSGIGQFF.

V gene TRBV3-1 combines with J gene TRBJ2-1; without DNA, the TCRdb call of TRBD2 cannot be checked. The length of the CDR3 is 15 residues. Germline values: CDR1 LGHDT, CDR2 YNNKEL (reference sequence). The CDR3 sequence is CARSQEGLTFNEQFF.

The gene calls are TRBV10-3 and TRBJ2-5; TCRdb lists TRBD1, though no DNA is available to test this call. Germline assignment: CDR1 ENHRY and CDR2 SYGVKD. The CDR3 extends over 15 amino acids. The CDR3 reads CAISNPHRDAETQYF.

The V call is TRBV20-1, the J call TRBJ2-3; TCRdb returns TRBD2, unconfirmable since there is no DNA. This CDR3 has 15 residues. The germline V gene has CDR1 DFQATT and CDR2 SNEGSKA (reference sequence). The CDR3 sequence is CSAKSGPPATDTQYF.